This note documents a single TCR beta chain sequence. Profiled with immunoSEQ multiplex PCR; TCRdb holds only in-frame clones, not every one. The sample includes some 100,000 clones, approximately 82% seen only once; the top ten take 6% to 7.5%. This sample stems from a study of blood T cell repertoires in COVID-19. Study context: Samples came from the United States, Italy and Spain, spanning acute and convalescent COVID-19. PBMCs, B-cell-depleted T cells, or T cells provided the cDNA or gDNA that made up the material.

CDR3 length: 18 residues. Germline V lookup: CDR1 SEHNR, CDR2 FQNEAQ (reference sequence). V shed 6 bases and J 0 bases; nucleotides not matched to a gene: 9. Sequences were obtained from peripheral blood. The TCR sequence derives from a man aged 45-65 years with active or convalescent COVID-19. The rearrangement joins TRBV7-9 to TRBJ1-6; TRBD1 agrees at 9 bases. This CDR3 reads CASSSDRGGSSYNSPLHF. Here the CDR3 DNA reads TGTGCCAGCAGTTCTGACAGGGGGGGGAGCTCCTATAATTCACCCCTCCACTTT.